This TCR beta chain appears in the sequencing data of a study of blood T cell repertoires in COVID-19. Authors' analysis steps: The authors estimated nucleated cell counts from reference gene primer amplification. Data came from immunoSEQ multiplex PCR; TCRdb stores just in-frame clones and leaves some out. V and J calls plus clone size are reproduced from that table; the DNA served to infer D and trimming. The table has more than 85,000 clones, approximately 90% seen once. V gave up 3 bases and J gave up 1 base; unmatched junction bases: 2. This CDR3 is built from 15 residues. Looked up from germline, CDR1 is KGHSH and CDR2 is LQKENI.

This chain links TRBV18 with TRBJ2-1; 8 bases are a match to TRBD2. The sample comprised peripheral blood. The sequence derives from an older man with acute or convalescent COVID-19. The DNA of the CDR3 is TGTGCCAGCTCACCCGAGCGGGGGTCCTACAATGAGCAGTTCTTC. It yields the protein CASSPERGSYNEQFF.